The 30 T cell receptor beta chains below all came from one sample that was sequenced in a study of T-cell reconstitution after alpha-beta-depleted transplantation in children. Preparing the TCRbeta library involved the use of unique molecular identifiers. MiXCR, run by TCRdb on the PCR reads, gives a single entry per CDR3 protein. The data hold about 400,000 distinct CDR3 sequences, with about a fifth observed a single time. Material: PBMCs from the stem cell graft donor, obtained from the stem cell graft. The receptors here all came from a human donor who donated a stem cell graft to a child with acute myeloid leukemia.

V is TRBV20-1 and J is TRBJ2-7, with D possibly TRBD2 on 5 matching bases. Germline V gene sequence: CDR1 DFQATT, CDR2 SNEGSKA (reference sequence). The CDR3 has 14 residues. The V end was cut by 3 bases, the J end by 2 bases, with 14 bases between. For the CDR3, the DNA is TGCAGTGCTAGCCTAGCAGCAAAAACCTACGAGCAGTACTTC. Its protein is CSASLAAKTYEQYF.

The chain employs TRBV12-3 or TRBV12-4 and TRBJ2-7; D ambiguous. The CDR3 extends over 15 amino acids. V was trimmed by 6 bases and J by 2 bases, leaving 17 bases between them. The CDR3 region has the DNA TGTGCCAGCAGCCCCCCTAGGCTGGCACCCTACGAGCAGTACTTC. Its translation: CASSPPRLAPYEQYF.

The chain links TRBV5-1 to TRBJ2-1, with D perhaps TRBD2 (5 bases). CDR1 and CDR2 (germline): SGHRS, YFSETQ. Trimming cost V 0 bases and J 5 bases, with 12 bases left between them. The CDR3 is 15 amino acids. The CDR3: CASSLAVSGDNEQFF. The CDR3 DNA sequence: TGCGCCAGCAGCTTGGCCGTGAGCGGAGACAATGAGCAGTTCTTC.

This chain uses TRBV3-1 with TRBJ1-2; tentative D call: TRBD1 (5 bases). Trimming left V 0 bases short and J 6 bases short, with 17 bases between. CDR1 is LGHDT and CDR2 is YNNKEL in the germline V gene (reference sequence). The CDR3 has 16 amino acids. The CDR3, as DNA: TGTGCCAGCAGCCAAGATCACTCAGGGAGAGTGAATGGCTACACCTTC. It specifies CASSQDHSGRVNGYTF.

This clonotype was observed a handful of times. The chain recombines TRBV19 with TRBJ2-2, with TRBD2 matching over 8 bases. The CDR3 totals 17 residues. V gave up 7 bases and J gave up 3 bases; unmatched junction bases: 13. Germline V gene lookup returns CDR1 LNHDA and CDR2 SQIVND (reference sequence). CDR3 protein: CASKRGVAGPDTGELFF. The CDR3 region has the DNA TGTGCCAGTAAAAGGGGGGTAGCGGGACCTGACACCGGGGAGCTGTTTTTT.

This clonotype came up many times. Germline and junction disagree at one end, which may indicate a read error. This chain joins TRBV7-2 and TRBJ2-5, with TRBD1 as a possible D gene (5 bases). Germline V gives CDR1 SGHTA, CDR2 FQGNSA. This CDR3 has 12 residues. The CDR3 loop reads CASSESGETQYF. The CDR3 bases are TGCGCCAGCAGTGAGTCAGGGGAGACCCAGTACTTC.

This clonotype was seen many times. The V call is TRBV24-1, the J call TRBJ2-6, with D unresolved. The germline V and J ends were trimmed by 3 bases and 0 bases, with 5 bases remaining between them. Germline CDR1 is KGHDR and CDR2 is SFDVKD. The CDR3 loop spans 15 amino acids. CDR3 DNA: TGTGCCACCAGTGATATCCGCTCTGGGGCCAACGTCCTGACTTTC. Translation gives CATSDIRSGANVLTF.

In this sample, this clonotype turned up a few times. The chain combines TRBV28 with TRBJ2-1; no definite D call. The CDR3 is 17 amino acids. The germline CDR1 and CDR2 sequences are MDHEN and SYDVKM. Trimming pared 5 bases from V and 0 bases from J, leaving 17 bases between. The DNA for the CDR3 is TGTGCCAGCAGTCCCCGGGCTACCCTGAGCTCCTACAATGAGCAGTTCTTC. Translation gives CASSPRATLSSYNEQFF.

V and J are TRBV2 and TRBJ2-2, with 7 bases aligning to TRBD2. Germline V gene lookup returns CDR1 SNHLY and CDR2 FYNNEI. Trimming removed 0 bases from V and 3 bases from J; junction bases left unmatched: 1. This CDR3 region has 15 residues. In DNA, the CDR3 is TGTGCCAGCAGTGAAGCGGGACTATACACCGGGGAGCTGTTTTTT. The encoded protein is CASSEAGLYTGELFF.

This clonotype was detected only a few times. The V and J genes are TRBV7-9 and TRBJ2-7; 8 bases line up with TRBD2. The CDR3 totals 12 residues. Germline V gene sequence: CDR1 SEHNR, CDR2 FQNEAQ (reference sequence). V lost 5 bases and J lost 6; bases outside the gene matches: 3. CDR3 in DNA: TGTGCCAGCAGCAGCGGGAGAACCGAGCAGTACTTC. Translating gives CASSSGRTEQYF.

The sample holds a few counts of this clonotype. The chain is built from TRBV7-9 and TRBJ2-1, with TRBD2 as a possible D gene (5 bases). CDR1 is SEHNR and CDR2 is FQNEAQ in the germline V gene (reference sequence). V lost 3 bases and J lost 7, with 13 bases in between. The CDR3 runs to 14 residues. CDR3 nucleotides: TGTGCCAGCAGCTTGTGGGAGAAGGGAAATGAGCAGTTCTTC. This encodes CASSLWEKGNEQFF.

The chain couples TRBV21-1 to TRBJ1-1. TRBV21-1 is labeled a pseudogene. There are 9 residues in the CDR3. The DNA of the CDR3 is TGTGCCAGCAGCAGTGTAGCTTTCTTT. Its protein is CASSSVAFF.

This clonotype occurred once. This chain uses TRBV20-1 with TRBJ2-7; TRBD2 matches at 9 bases. The germline CDR1 and CDR2 sequences are DFQATT and SNEGSKA (reference sequence). V shed 3 bases, J shed 6 bases, and the junction held 9 bases outside the gene matches. The CDR3 is 14 amino acids. The CDR3 DNA follows: TGCAGTGCTAGGTATCTAGCGGGACGGGTCGAGCAGTACTTC. Protein sequence: CSARYLAGRVEQYF.

This clonotype was counted between two and nine times. CDR3 nucleotides: TGTGCCAGCAGGGGAGCCGGTAGCTCCTACAATGAGCAGTTCTTC. Protein sequence: CASRGAGSSYNEQFF. The genes are TRBV28 and TRBJ2-1, with D perhaps matching TRBD2 (5 bases). The CDR3 consists of 15 residues. Germline V gene sequence: CDR1 MDHEN, CDR2 SYDVKM. V was shortened by 6 bases and J by 0 bases, with 12 bases between the two germline ends.

The J gene is TRBJ2-5, the V gene TRBV20-1; TRBD2 is a possible D gene (5 bases). The CDR3 has 13 residues. Germline-derived CDR1 and CDR2 are DFQATT and SNEGSKA (reference sequence). V lost 3 bases, J lost 2 bases, and 10 bases lay in between. The DNA of the CDR3 is TGCAGTGCTAGGGCGACGGGACAAGAGACCCAGTACTTC. It yields the protein CSARATGQETQYF.

There are many counts of this clonotype. Relative to the germline gene, one junction end is altered; a read error may explain this. The chain carries TRBV25-1 and TRBJ2-1; a weak D match, TRBD2 (5 bases). CDR1 is MGHDK and CDR2 is SYGVNS in the germline V gene. The CDR3 has 15 amino acids. The CDR3 DNA follows: TGTGCCAGCAGTCGGGGAAGTAGCGCCTACAGTGAGCAGTTCTTC. Its protein is CASSRGSSAYSEQFF.

This clonotype occurred many times. This chain uses TRBV29-1 with TRBJ1-1; TRBD1 agrees at 8 bases. The CDR3 totals 14 residues. V shed 2 bases, J shed 5 bases, and the junction held 7 bases outside the gene matches. Looked up from germline, CDR1 is SQVTM and CDR2 is ANQGSEA. The chain's CDR3 is CSVESRGQWTEAFF. In DNA, the CDR3 is TGCAGCGTTGAATCCAGGGGGCAATGGACTGAAGCTTTCTTT. The variable domain in full, with the rest retrieved from reference TRBV29-1 and TRBJ1-1, is SAVISQKPSRDICQRGTSLTIQCQVDSQVTMMFWYRQQPGQSLTLIATANQGSEATYESGFVIDKFPISRPNLTFSTLTVSNMSPEDSSIYLCSVESRGQWTEAFFGQGTRLTVV.

The V and J genes are TRBV2 and TRBJ2-7, with D possibly being TRBD2 (5 bases). The CDR3 spans 15 residues. CDR1 is SNHLY, CDR2 FYNNEI, per germline. V lost 1 base and J 2 bases, leaving 12 bases between the germline ends. The CDR3 sequence: CASSEGTYTTYEQYF. The CDR3 DNA reads as TGTGCCAGCAGTGAAGGGACTTACACAACCTACGAGCAGTACTTC.

This chain links TRBV25-1 with TRBJ1-5, with D possibly matching TRBD1 (5 bases). Trimming shortened V by 2 bases and J by 3 bases, and 17 bases separated the two germline ends. The CDR3 spans 17 residues. Germline V lookup: CDR1 MGHDK, CDR2 SYGVNS. The CDR3 nucleotides read TGTGCCAGCAGTGAAAGTCCAGGGTGGGGCTTCAATCAGCCCCAGCATTTT. Residues: CASSESPGWGFNQPQHF.

This chain joins TRBV11-1 and TRBJ2-1; possibly TRBD2 for D (5 bases). Trimming pared 5 bases from V and 0 bases from J, leaving 20 bases between. CDR3 length: 18 amino acids. Per germline, CDR1 SGHAT and CDR2 FQDESV (reference sequence). The chain's CDR3 is CASSPAKASRSSYNEQFF. The CDR3 DNA follows: TGTGCCAGCAGCCCCGCGAAGGCTAGCAGGAGCTCCTACAATGAGCAGTTCTTC. The full variable domain, rest sourced from reference TRBV11-1 and TRBJ2-1, is EAEVAQSPRYKITEKSQAVAFWCDPISGHATLYWYRQILGQGPELLVQFQDESVVDDSQLPKDRFSAERLKGVDSTLKIQPAELGDSAMYLCASSPAKASRSSYNEQFFGPGTRLTVL.

This chain connects TRBV28 to TRBJ2-1; 16 bases match TRBD2. This CDR3 contains 20 residues. Trimming cost V 5 bases and J 0 bases; bases outside gene matches: 10. Germline V lookup: CDR1 MDHEN, CDR2 SYDVKM. The CDR3 sequence: CASSKYPGLAGGSSYNEQFF. The CDR3 DNA reads as TGTGCCAGCAGTAAATATCCGGGACTAGCGGGAGGGAGCTCCTACAATGAGCAGTTCTTC.

This clonotype appeared many times. This chain uses TRBV20-1 with TRBJ2-1; 7 bases line up with TRBD2. The CDR3 loop spans 15 amino acids. Germline CDR1 is DFQATT and CDR2 is SNEGSKA (reference sequence). J gave up 6 bases and V 0 bases, and 8 bases lay outside the gene matches. The DNA for the CDR3 is TGCAGTGCTAGAGATCGGGGGGTTCGGGGCAATGAGCAGTTCTTC. Its protein product is CSARDRGVRGNEQFF.

This rearrangement joins TRBV27 to TRBJ2-1; weak D call: TRBD2 (5 bases). Germline-derived CDR1 and CDR2 are MNHEY and SMNVEV (reference sequence). The CDR3 consists of 13 residues. V was clipped by 6 bases and J by 7 bases, with 13 bases between them. CDR3 bases: TGTGCCAGCAGCCACTTGGAGGTAAATGAGCAGTTCTTC. This sequence encodes CASSHLEVNEQFF.

Note on this clonotype: A much larger clone lies one base from this, so it may be a read error. This chain connects TRBV11-2 to TRBJ2-7, with D unclear. Looked up from germline, CDR1 is SGHAT and CDR2 is FQNNGV. V was cut by 0 bases and J by 6 bases, with 3 bases left in between. The CDR3 has 11 amino acids. CDR3 sequence (DNA): TGTGCCAGCAGCTTAGACGTCGAGCAGTACTTC. It encodes CASSLDVEQYF.

The genes are TRBV9 and TRBJ2-3, with 7 bases identical to TRBD1. This CDR3 is 13 amino acids long. Trimming removed 2 bases from V and 5 bases from J; junction bases left unmatched: 2. CDR1 SGDLS and CDR2 YYNGEE come from the germline V gene. This chain's CDR3 is CASSVQGEDTQYF. CDR3 in DNA: TGTGCCAGCAGCGTCCAGGGGGAAGATACGCAGTATTTT. The variable domain in full, with the rest retrieved from reference TRBV9 and TRBJ2-3, is DSGVTQTPKHLITATGQRVTLRCSPRSGDLSVYWYQQSLDQGLQFLIQYYNGEERAKGNILERFSAQQFPDLHSELNLSSLELGDSALYFCASSVQGEDTQYFGPGTRLTVL.

This clonotype occurred a few times. The chain has TRBV20-1 and TRBJ2-7; tentative D call: TRBD2 (5 bases). CDR3 length: 11 amino acids. The germline V and J ends were trimmed by 6 bases and 3 bases, with 9 bases remaining between them. Per the germline V gene, CDR1 is DFQATT and CDR2 is SNEGSKA (reference sequence). The CDR3 DNA sequence: TGCAGTGCGGGCCGGGACTACGAGCAGTACTTC. This sequence encodes CSAGRDYEQYF.

This clonotype was recorded many times. The rearrangement uses TRBV28 and TRBJ2-1; 9 bases match TRBD1. Trimming took 7 bases from V and 5 from J; bases not matched to a gene: 6. CDR1 is MDHEN, CDR2 SYDVKM, per germline. CDR3 length: 14 amino acids. CDR3 nucleotides: TGTGCCAGCAAAGGGACAGGGTCCAACAATGAGCAGTTCTTC. It translates to CASKGTGSNNEQFF.

This clonotype has a count of ten or more. The rearrangement joins TRBV20-1 to TRBJ1-5; TRBD1 agrees at 8 bases. The CDR3 is 15 amino acids. J was trimmed by 2 bases and V by 6 bases; bases with no gene match: 9. The germline gives CDR1 DFQATT, CDR2 SNEGSKA (reference sequence). CDR3 in amino acids: CSAINRGVGNQPQHF. The CDR3, as DNA: TGCAGTGCCATAAACAGGGGGGTCGGCAATCAGCCCCAGCATTTT.

This chain uses TRBV12-3 or TRBV12-4 with TRBJ2-1; no clear D gene. The CDR3 has 16 residues. V shed 5 bases and J shed 0 bases, with 14 bases lying between them. CDR3 DNA: TGTGCCAGCAGTCACAGTCCTACGAGCTCCTACAATGAGCAGTTCTTC. Translated, it gives CASSHSPTSSYNEQFF.

Ten or more counts support this clonotype. The V gene is TRBV12-3 or TRBV12-4, the J gene TRBJ2-1, with a possible D match to TRBD2 (6 bases). V shed 7 bases and J shed 0 bases, with 13 bases lying between them. This CDR3 is 15 amino acids long. The CDR3 protein is CASMGGGSSYNEQFF. CDR3 DNA: TGTGCCAGCATGGGGGGAGGATCCTCCTACAATGAGCAGTTCTTC.